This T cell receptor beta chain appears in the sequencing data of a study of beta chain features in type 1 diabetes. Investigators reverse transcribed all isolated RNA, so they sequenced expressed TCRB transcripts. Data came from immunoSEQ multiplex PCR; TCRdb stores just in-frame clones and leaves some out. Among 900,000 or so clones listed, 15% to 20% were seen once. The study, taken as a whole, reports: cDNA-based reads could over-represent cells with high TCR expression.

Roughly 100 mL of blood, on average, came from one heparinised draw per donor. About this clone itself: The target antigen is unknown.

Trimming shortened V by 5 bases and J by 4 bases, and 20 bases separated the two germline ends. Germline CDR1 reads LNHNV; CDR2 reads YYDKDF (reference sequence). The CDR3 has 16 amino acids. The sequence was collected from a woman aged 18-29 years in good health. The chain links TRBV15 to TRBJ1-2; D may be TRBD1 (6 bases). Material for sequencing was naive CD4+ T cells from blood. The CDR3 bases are TGTGCCACCAGCGGTCGCGGACTACAGGGAAGCTATGGCTACACCTTC. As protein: CATSGRGLQGSYGYTF.